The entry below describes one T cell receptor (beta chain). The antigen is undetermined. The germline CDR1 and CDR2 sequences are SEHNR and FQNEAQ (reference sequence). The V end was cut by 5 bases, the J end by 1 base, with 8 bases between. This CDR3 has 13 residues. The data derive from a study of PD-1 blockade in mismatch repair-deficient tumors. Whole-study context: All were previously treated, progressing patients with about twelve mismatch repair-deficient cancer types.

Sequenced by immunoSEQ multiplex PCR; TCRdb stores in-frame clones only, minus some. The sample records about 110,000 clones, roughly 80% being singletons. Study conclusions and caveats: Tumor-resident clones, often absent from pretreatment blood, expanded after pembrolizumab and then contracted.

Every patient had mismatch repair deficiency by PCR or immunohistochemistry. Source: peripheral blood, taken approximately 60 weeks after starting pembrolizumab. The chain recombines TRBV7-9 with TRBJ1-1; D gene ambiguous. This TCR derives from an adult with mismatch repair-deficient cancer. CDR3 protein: CASSPGWNTEAFF. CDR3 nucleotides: TGTGCCAGCAGCCCCGGGTGGAACACTGAAGCTTTCTTT.